This paragraph covers one T cell receptor (beta chain) sequence. Those who participated ranged in age from about 18 to 89 years and resided in 20 to 30 US areas. Before being deemed recovered, Cohort 3 donors had two negative PCRs, clearance, or symptom resolution. The data are from a study of blood T cell repertoires in COVID-19. The CDR3 sequence is 14 residues long. CDR1 is MDHEN, CDR2 SYDVKM, per germline. V was trimmed by 2 bases and J by 4 bases, leaving 8 bases between them. Method: immunoSEQ multiplex PCR; TCRdb's copy keeps in-frame clones and lacks some. The sample has over 110,000 clones, 80% to 90% seen once.

The J gene is TRBJ2-2, the V gene TRBV28; D uncertain. Sample: PBMCs or T cells enriched from blood (not recorded which). The clonotype originates from a man aged 55 to 70 who had recovered from COVID-19. The CDR3 loop is CASSLRQATGELFF. CDR3 nucleotide sequence: TGTGCCAGCAGTTTAAGGCAGGCCACCGGGGAGCTGTTTTTT.